This TCR beta chain was identified in a study of blood T cell repertoires in COVID-19. Study in general: There were acute and convalescent COVID-19 samples, and they came from the United States, Italy and Spain. Sample material is recorded as cDNA or gDNA derived from T cells, B-cell-depleted T cells, or PBMCs.

Per the study methods: Amplification with reference gene primers provided the estimates of nucleated cell counts. Profiling relied on immunoSEQ multiplex PCR, and the TCRdb table lists in-frame clones only, not all of them. From that table come the V and J calls and clone size; the DNA was used to work out D and trimming. The sample carries some 160,000 clones, approximately 80% recorded once. CDR3 length: 16 residues. V shed 5 bases and J 8 bases; nucleotides not matched to a gene: 12. In germline, CDR1 is SGHTA, CDR2 FQGNSA. Seattle cases were enrolled at active infection and followed longitudinally.

The rearrangement uses TRBV7-2 and TRBJ2-1, with 10 bases lining up with TRBD2. Sequencing was done on a sample of peripheral blood. This receptor was taken from an elderly woman with COVID-19, enrolled during active disease. The CDR3 loop reads CASSRDGASGSHEQFF. DNA of the CDR3: TGTGCCAGCAGCAGAGATGGGGCTAGCGGGAGCCATGAGCAGTTCTTC.